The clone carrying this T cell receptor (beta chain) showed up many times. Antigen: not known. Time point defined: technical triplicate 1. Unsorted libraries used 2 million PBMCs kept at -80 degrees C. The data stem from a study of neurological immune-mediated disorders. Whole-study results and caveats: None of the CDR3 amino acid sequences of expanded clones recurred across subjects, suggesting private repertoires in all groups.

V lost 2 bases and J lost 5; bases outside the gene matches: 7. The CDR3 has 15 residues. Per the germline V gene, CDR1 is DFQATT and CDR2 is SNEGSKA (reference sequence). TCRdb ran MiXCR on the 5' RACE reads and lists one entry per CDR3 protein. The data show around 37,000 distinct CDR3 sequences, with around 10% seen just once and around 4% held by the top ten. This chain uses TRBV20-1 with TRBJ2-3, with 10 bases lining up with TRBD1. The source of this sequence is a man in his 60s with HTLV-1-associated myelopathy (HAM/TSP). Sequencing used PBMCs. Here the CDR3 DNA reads TGCAGTGCTAGATACCGGGACAGGGGCAGAGATACGCAGTATTTT. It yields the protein CSARYRDRGRDTQYF.